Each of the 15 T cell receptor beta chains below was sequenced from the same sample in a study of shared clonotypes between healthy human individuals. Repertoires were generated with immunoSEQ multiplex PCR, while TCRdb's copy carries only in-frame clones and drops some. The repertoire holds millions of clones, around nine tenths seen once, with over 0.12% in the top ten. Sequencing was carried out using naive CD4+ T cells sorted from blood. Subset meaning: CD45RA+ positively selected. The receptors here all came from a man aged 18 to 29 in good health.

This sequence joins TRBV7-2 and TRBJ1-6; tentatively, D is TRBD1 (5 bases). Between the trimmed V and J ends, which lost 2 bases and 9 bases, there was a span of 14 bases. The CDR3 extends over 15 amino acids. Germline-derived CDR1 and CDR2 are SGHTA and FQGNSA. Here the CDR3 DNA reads TGTGCCAGCAGCTTACCACCAGGGTACGGTTCACCCCTCCACTTT. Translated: CASSLPPGYGSPLHF.

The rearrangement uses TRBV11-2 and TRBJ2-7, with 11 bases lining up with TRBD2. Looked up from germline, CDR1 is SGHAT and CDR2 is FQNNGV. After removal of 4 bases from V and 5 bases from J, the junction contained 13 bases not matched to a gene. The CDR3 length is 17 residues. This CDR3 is CASSSLAGGPPVNEQYF. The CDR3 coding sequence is TGTGCCAGCAGCTCATTAGCGGGAGGGCCGCCGGTGAACGAGCAGTACTTC.

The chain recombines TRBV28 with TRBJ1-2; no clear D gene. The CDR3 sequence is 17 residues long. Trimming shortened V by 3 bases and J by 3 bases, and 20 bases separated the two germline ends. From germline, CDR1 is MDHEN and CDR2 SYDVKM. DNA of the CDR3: TGTGCCAGCAGTTTTGTATTGAGTTTTCAAGATCACTATGGCTACACCTTC. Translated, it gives CASSFVLSFQDHYGYTF.

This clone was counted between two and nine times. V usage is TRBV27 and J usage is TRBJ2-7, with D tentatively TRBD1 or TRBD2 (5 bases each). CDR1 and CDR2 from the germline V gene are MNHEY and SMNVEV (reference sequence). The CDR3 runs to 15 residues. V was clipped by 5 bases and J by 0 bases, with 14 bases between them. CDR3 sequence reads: CASSPRRDVSYEQYF. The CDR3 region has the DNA TGTGCCAGCAGTCCCCGCCGGGACGTCTCCTACGAGCAGTACTTC.

In DNA, the CDR3 is TGTGCCAGCAGCTTAGATCTGGGGCAGTTATACTATGGCTACACCTTC. Translated, it gives CASSLDLGQLYYGYTF. V is TRBV11-2 and J is TRBJ1-2; possibly TRBD1 for D (5 bases). Trimming pared 0 bases from V and 3 bases from J, leaving 14 bases between. The CDR3 has 16 residues. Per germline, CDR1 SGHAT and CDR2 FQNNGV.

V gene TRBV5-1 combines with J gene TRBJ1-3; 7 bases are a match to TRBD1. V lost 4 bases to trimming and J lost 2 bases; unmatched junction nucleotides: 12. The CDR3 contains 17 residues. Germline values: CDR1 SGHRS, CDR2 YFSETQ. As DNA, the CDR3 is TGCGCCAGCAGCCGGGATGATCAGGGGGAAGCTGGAAACACCATATATTTT. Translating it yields CASSRDDQGEAGNTIYF.

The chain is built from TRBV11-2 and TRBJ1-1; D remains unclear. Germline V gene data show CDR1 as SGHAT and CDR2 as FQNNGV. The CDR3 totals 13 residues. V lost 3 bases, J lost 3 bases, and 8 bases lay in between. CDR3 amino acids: CASSFSQDTEAFF. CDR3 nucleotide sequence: TGTGCCAGCAGCTTTAGTCAGGACACTGAAGCTTTCTTT.

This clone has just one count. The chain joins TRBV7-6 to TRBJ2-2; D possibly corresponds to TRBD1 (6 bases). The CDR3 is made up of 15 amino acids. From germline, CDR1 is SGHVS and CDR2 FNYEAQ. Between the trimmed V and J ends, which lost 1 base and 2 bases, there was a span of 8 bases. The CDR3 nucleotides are TGTGCCAGCAGCTTAGGGACAGTTAACACCGGGGAGCTGTTTTTT. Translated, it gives CASSLGTVNTGELFF.

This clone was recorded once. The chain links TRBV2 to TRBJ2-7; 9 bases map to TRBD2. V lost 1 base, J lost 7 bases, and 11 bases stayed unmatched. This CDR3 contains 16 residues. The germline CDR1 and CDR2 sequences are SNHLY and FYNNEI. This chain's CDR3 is CASSEGPGVLAGEQYF. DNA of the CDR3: TGTGCCAGCAGTGAAGGCCCTGGGGTGCTAGCGGGAGAGCAGTACTTC.

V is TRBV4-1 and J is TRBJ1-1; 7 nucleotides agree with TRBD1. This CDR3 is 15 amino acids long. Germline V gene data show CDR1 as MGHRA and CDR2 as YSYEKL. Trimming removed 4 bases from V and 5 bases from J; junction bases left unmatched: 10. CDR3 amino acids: CASSREQGSRTEAFF. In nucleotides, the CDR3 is TGCGCCAGCAGCCGCGAACAGGGGAGTAGGACTGAAGCTTTCTTT.

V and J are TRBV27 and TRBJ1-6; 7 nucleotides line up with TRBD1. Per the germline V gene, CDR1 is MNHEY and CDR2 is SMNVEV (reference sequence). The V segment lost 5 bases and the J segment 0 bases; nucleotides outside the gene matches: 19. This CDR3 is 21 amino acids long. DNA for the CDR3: TGTGCCAGCAGTCTTCGCGGGAACAGGGGAGTAATAAGCTCCTATAATTCACCCCTCCACTTT. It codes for CASSLRGNRGVISSYNSPLHF.

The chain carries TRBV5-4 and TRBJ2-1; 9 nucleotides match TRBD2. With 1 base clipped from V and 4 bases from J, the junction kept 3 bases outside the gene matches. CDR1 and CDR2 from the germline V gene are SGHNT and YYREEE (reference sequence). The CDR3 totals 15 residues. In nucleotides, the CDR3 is TGTGCCAGCAGCTTGTGGGCGGGGGGGTACAATGAGCAGTTCTTC. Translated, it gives CASSLWAGGYNEQFF. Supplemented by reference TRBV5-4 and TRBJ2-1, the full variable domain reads ETGVTQSPTHLIKTRGQQVTLRCSSQSGHNTVSWYQQALGQGPQFIFQYYREEENGRGNFPPRFSGLQFPNYSSELNVNALELDDSALYLCASSLWAGGYNEQFFGPGTRLTVL.

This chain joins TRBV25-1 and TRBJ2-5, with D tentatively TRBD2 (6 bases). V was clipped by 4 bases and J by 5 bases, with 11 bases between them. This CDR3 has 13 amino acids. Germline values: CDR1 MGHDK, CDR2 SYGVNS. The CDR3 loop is CASSGTRGETQYF. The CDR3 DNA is TGTGCCAGCAGTGGGACTCGGGGGGAGACCCAGTACTTC.

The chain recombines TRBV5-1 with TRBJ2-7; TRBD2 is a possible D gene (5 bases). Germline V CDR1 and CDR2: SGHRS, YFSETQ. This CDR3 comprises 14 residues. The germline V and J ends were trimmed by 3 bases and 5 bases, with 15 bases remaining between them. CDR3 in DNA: TGCGCCAGCAGCTCCCCCCGGGATGAGCACGAGCAGTACTTC. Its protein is CASSSPRDEHEQYF. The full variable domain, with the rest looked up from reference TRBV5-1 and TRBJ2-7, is KAGVTQTPRYLIKTRGQQVTLSCSPISGHRSVSWYQQTPGQGLQFLFEYFSETQRNKGNFPGRFSGRQFSNSRSEMNVSTLELGDSALYLCASSSPRDEHEQYFGPGTRLTVT.

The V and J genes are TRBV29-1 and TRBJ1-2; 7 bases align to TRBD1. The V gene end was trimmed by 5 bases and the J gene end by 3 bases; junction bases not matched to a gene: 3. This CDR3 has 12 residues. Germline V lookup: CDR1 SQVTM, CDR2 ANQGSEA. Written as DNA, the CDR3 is TGCAGCGTTCTCACAGGGGACTATGGCTACACCTTC. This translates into CSVLTGDYGYTF.